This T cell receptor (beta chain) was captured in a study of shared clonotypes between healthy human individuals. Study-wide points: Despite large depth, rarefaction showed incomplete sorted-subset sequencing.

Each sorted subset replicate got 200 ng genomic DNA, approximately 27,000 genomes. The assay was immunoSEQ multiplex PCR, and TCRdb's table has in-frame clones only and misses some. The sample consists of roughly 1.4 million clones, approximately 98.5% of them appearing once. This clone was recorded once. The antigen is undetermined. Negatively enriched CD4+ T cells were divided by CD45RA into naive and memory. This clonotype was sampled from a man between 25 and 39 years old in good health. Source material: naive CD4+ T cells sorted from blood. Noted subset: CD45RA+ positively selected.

The CDR3 region has the DNA TGTGCCAGCAGCTACAGACTAGCGGGAGAACACGAGCAGTACTTC. As protein: CASSYRLAGEHEQYF. The rearrangement links TRBV5-6 to TRBJ2-7; 12 bases fit TRBD2. Germline V gene lookup returns CDR1 SGHDT and CDR2 YYEEEE. V was clipped by 3 bases and J by 5 bases; unmatched bases: 6. The CDR3 extends over 15 amino acids.